Described below is a single T cell receptor beta chain sequence and its context. These data belong to a study of blood T cell repertoires in COVID-19. For the study at large: COVID-19 samples collected from the United States, Italy and Spain covered acute and convalescent phases. From T cells, B-cell-depleted T cells, or PBMCs came the material, which was cDNA or gDNA.

In the original workflow: For nucleated cells, counts were estimated from reference gene primer amplification. Using immunoSEQ multiplex PCR, the repertoire was profiled, and TCRdb retains in-frame clones only, with some absent. Clone size and the V and J calls come from that table; the DNA yielded D and trimming. Found here are about 270,000 clones, approximately 86% of them singletons; the top ten hold roughly 1.6%. The CDR3 is 11 residues long. Germline V CDR1 and CDR2: MNHNS, SASEGT. The V end lost 0 bases, the J end lost 13 bases, and 10 bases lay between the germline ends. The J gene is TRBJ2-7, the V gene TRBV6-1, with unresolved D. Sequencing used peripheral blood. The TCR originated in a woman between 55 and 75 years old who had recovered from COVID-19. The CDR3 loop reads CASSEARPPYF. The DNA of the CDR3 is TGTGCCAGCAGTGAAGCGCGGCCCCCCTACTTC.